The clone carrying this T cell receptor beta chain was seen ten or more times. Its antigen is currently unknown. Using its own MiXCR run on the 5' RACE reads, TCRdb lists one record per CDR3 protein. The table lists around 490,000 distinct CDR3 sequences, approximately 5% of them singletons. CDR3 size: 13 residues. Looked up from germline, CDR1 is SEHNR and CDR2 is FQNEAQ (reference sequence). Deletions cut 9 bases from V and 12 bases from J, with 24 bases between. The data belong to a study of CD8 T cells in ankylosing spondylitis. General study points: A TCR beta motif of under ten highly homologous variants seemed to mark ankylosing spondylitis blood.

The sequence derives from a male donor with ankylosing spondylitis. The chain employs TRBV7-9 and TRBJ2-7; D is ambiguous. The sample taken for sequencing was blood, either unsorted or a sorted T cell fraction (not recorded which). In DNA, the CDR3 is TGTGCCAGACCGCGAGTGGCCTACCTCGATGGGTACTTC. This codes for CARPRVAYLDGYF.